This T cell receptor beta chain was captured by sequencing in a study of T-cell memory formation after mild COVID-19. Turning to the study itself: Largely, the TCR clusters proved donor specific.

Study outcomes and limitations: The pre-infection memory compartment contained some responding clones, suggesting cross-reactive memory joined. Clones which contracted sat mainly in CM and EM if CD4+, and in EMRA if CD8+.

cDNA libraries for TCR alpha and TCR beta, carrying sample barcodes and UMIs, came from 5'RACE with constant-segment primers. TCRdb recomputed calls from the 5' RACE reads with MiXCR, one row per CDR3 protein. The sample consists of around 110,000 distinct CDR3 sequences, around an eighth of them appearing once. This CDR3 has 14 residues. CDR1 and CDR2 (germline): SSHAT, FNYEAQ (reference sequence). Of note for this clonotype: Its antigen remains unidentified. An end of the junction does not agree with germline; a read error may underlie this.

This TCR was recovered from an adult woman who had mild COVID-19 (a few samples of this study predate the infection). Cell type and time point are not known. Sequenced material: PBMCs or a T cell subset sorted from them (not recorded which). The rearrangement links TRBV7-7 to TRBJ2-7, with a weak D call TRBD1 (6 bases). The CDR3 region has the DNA TGTGCTAGCAGCCCGATGACAGGCGCTCCTGACGAGTACTTC. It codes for CASSPMTGAPDEYF.